This T cell receptor beta chain was retrieved from a study of cytomegalovirus exposure and HLA in healthy donors. Study observations and caveats: Common viral pathogens seemed, in a later analysis, to connect with several of the most significant clusters.

V was shortened by 4 bases and J by 6 bases, with 12 bases between the two germline ends. This CDR3 has 13 amino acids. Germline values: CDR1 LGHNA, CDR2 YNFKEQ. The primer mix had 60 Vbeta and 13 Jbeta primers. Assay: immunoSEQ multiplex PCR; the TCRdb copy retains only in-frame clones and omits some. In total, the table holds about 160,000 clones. As concerns this clone: Antigen specificity is unknown.

The rearrangement uses TRBV4-2 and TRBJ1-1; no firm D call. This receptor was obtained from a man aged 30-40 years in good health and CMV-seronegative. Sequences were obtained from PBMCs. The CDR3 sequence: CASSPRAASEAFF. Here the CDR3 DNA reads TGTGCCAGCAGCCCCCGCGCGGCCTCTGAAGCTTTCTTT.